The source of this T cell receptor (beta chain) is a study of Graves' ophthalmopathy and Graves' hyperthyroidism. General study results and limits: Discriminating ophthalmopathy from stable hyperthyroidism, a 13-signature model attained a sensitivity of over 85% and a specificity of roughly 81%. Blood was where most expanded thyroid clonotypes above 0.001 frequency also turned up.

With regard to this clonotype: Its specificity is not known.

Germline lookup yields CDR1 SQVTM and CDR2 ANQGSEA. The CDR3 sequence is 10 residues long. Unmatched junction bases numbered 2, after V lost 5 bases and J lost 12 bases. RNA transcripts provided the template for amplifying TCR beta CDR3 regions. Second-round multiplex PCR came after first-round RT-PCR with HTBI primers. MiXCR, applied by TCRdb to the multiplex PCR reads, yields one record per CDR3 protein. The sample has 650,000 to 900,000 distinct CDR3 sequences; around 40% are singletons. Additional autoimmune diseases, uncontrolled infections, pregnancy or lactation disqualified patients. The evidence that diagnosis relied on was clinical symptoms, serum thyroxine, TRAb, thyroid ultrasound and orbital computed tomography.

This TCR was sampled from an adult man with Graves' ophthalmopathy. Input material: peripheral blood. The chain couples TRBV29-1 to TRBJ1-4; 8 bases map to TRBD1. The CDR3 sequence is CSVQTGELFF. CDR3 nucleotide sequence: TGCAGCGTTCAGACAGGGGAACTGTTTTTT.